Sequencing of this T cell receptor (beta chain) was carried out in a study of beta chain features in type 1 diabetes. The CDR3 is made up of 15 amino acids. V trimming: 3 bases; J trimming: 4 bases; junction bases outside the gene matches: 3. CDR1 MNHNY and CDR2 SVGAGI come from the germline V gene (reference sequence). Study-level results: Possible PCR preference for shorter templates applied equally to patients and controls. TCRB CDR3s from Type 1 diabetes patients were moderately but significantly shorter in all four CD4+ subsets. Within patients, naive, central memory and Treg TCRB repertoires seemed more similar than within healthy donors.

The entirety of the isolated RNA underwent reverse transcription, so expressed TCRB transcripts were sequenced. Using immunoSEQ multiplex PCR, the repertoire was profiled, and TCRdb retains in-frame clones only, with some absent. The data contain fewer than 900,000 clones, 15% to 20% of them singletons. There are a few counts of this clone. Its target is not known. The gene calls are TRBV6-6 and TRBJ2-1; 10 bases map to TRBD2. This clonotype was sampled from a young woman in good health. Sequences were obtained from naive CD4+ T cells from blood. DNA for the CDR3: TGTGCCAGCAGTTATCTAGCGGGAGCGTACAATGAGCAGTTCTTC. Translating gives CASSYLAGAYNEQFF.